The 21 T cell receptor beta chains below all came from one sample that was sequenced in a study of shared clonotypes between healthy human individuals. Profiling relied on immunoSEQ multiplex PCR, and the TCRdb table lists in-frame clones only, not all of them. Seen here are over 700,000 clones, roughly 72% observed once, and the top ten hold under 2%. Sequenced material: memory CD4+ T cells sorted from blood. Subset described: CD45RA-negative fraction. These receptors all stem from a woman aged 30 to 39 in good health.

V gene TRBV2 combines with J gene TRBJ2-5, with a weak D call TRBD2 (6 bases). The CDR3 is 16 residues long. Germline V lookup: CDR1 SNHLY, CDR2 FYNNEI. Trimming took off 2 bases at V and 0 bases at J, with 13 bases between the two ends. The CDR3 nucleotides read TGTGCCAGCAGTGAAACGATAGCGGTGTACCAAGAGACCCAGTACTTC. Its translation: CASSETIAVYQETQYF.

This sequence joins TRBV6-6 and TRBJ2-3; the D is unclear. This CDR3 spans 14 amino acids. The germline gives CDR1 MNHNY, CDR2 SVGAGI (reference sequence). Trimming stripped 7 bases from V and 2 bases from J, with 13 bases between. The CDR3 coding sequence is TGTGCCAGCAAGCCAAGGTCTAACACAGATACGCAGTATTTT. Translated: CASKPRSNTDTQYF.

V usage is TRBV29-1 and J usage is TRBJ1-1; D is ambiguous. Germline CDR1 reads SQVTM; CDR2 reads ANQGSEA. The V and J ends lost 0 bases and 0 bases respectively, with 5 bases between them. The CDR3 has 13 amino acids. CDR3 coding DNA: TGCAGCGTTGAAGATCAGCTGAACACTGAAGCTTTCTTT. This codes for CSVEDQLNTEAFF.

The chain combines TRBV5-1 with TRBJ2-3, with D perhaps being TRBD1 or TRBD2 (6 bases each). V lost 0 bases to trimming and J lost 2 bases, with 10 bases between them. CDR1 is SGHRS and CDR2 is YFSETQ in the germline V gene. CDR3 length: 15 residues. In DNA form, the CDR3 reads TGCGCCAGCAGCTTGGCAGGGGACTTCACAGATACGCAGTATTTT. Translation gives CASSLAGDFTDTQYF.

This chain links TRBV5-1 with TRBJ1-2; D is possibly TRBD1 (5 bases). Per the germline V gene, CDR1 is SGHRS and CDR2 is YFSETQ. This CDR3 comprises 14 residues. The V end lost 0 bases, the J end lost 8 bases, and 14 bases lay between the germline ends. In nucleotides, the CDR3 is TGCGCCAGCAGCTTGGTGGGGACTACGGACGGCTACACCTTC. Translated, it gives CASSLVGTTDGYTF.

Concerning this clone itself: Germline is not matched at one junction end, which may reflect a read error. This chain links TRBV28 with TRBJ2-1; D not resolved. CDR1 is MDHEN and CDR2 is SYDVKM in the germline V gene. CDR3 length equals 15 residues. CDR3 sequence: CATSGRKSSYNEQFF. DNA of the CDR3: TGTGCCACCAGTGGAAGGAAGAGCTCCTACAATGAGCAGTTCTTC.

The chain carries TRBV25-1 and TRBJ1-1, with D perhaps matching TRBD1 (6 bases). Germline V gives CDR1 MGHDK, CDR2 SYGVNS. The V gene lost 1 base and the J gene lost 6 bases, with 21 bases spanning the gap. The CDR3 sequence is 17 residues long. The CDR3 loop is CASSEWGAGTRGPEAFF. In DNA, the CDR3 is TGTGCCAGCAGTGAATGGGGGGCCGGGACAAGAGGACCTGAAGCTTTCTTT.

The chain combines TRBV28 with TRBJ2-7; D tentatively fits TRBD1 or TRBD2 (6 bases each). Trimming cost V 6 bases and J 7 bases, with 22 bases left between them. CDR1 and CDR2 (germline): MDHEN, SYDVKM. The CDR3 totals 15 residues. CDR3 loop: CASSRIRQAAGEQYF. The CDR3 region has the DNA TGTGCCAGCAGCCGGATAAGACAGGCCGCGGGAGAGCAGTACTTC. The complete variable domain, with remaining parts taken from reference TRBV28 and TRBJ2-7, reads DVKVTQSSRYLVKRTGEKVFLECVQDMDHENMFWYRQDPGLGLRLIYFSYDVKMKEKGDIPEGYSVSREKKERFSLILESASTNQTSMYLCASSRIRQAAGEQYFGPGTRLTVT.

V and J are TRBV28 and TRBJ2-7; TRBD2 matches 12 bases. Germline V gene lookup returns CDR1 MDHEN and CDR2 SYDVKM. The CDR3 covers 15 residues. Trimming took 6 bases from V and 2 from J; bases not matched to a gene: 5. CDR3 sequence: CASRNRLAGAYEQYF. The CDR3 nucleotides are TGTGCCAGCAGAAACCGACTAGCGGGAGCCTACGAGCAGTACTTC.

This clone has a handful of counts. V and J are TRBV18 and TRBJ2-6; TRBD1 aligns across 7 bases. This CDR3 is built from 17 residues. The trim removed 4 bases at V and 0 bases at J, leaving 6 bases unmatched. The germline gives CDR1 KGHSH, CDR2 LQKENI. CDR3 DNA: TGTGCCAGCTCACTGAGGGGACAGCACTCTGGGGCCAACGTCCTGACTTTC. Encoded protein: CASSLRGQHSGANVLTF.

The rearrangement uses TRBV4-1 and TRBJ1-1, with a tentative D call TRBD1 (6 bases). V dropped 0 bases and J dropped 1 base, with 9 bases sitting between them. The germline V gene encodes CDR1 MGHRA and CDR2 YSYEKL. The CDR3 runs to 15 residues. The CDR3 protein is CASSQDRTENTEAFF. CDR3 coding DNA: TGCGCCAGCAGCCAAGATAGGACAGAGAACACTGAAGCTTTCTTT.

This clone turned up a few times. The chain carries TRBV7-7 and TRBJ2-7, with 8 bases lining up with TRBD2. This CDR3 contains 16 residues. From germline, CDR1 is SSHAT and CDR2 FNYEAQ (reference sequence). J was trimmed by 5 bases and V by 4 bases; bases with no gene match: 13. DNA of the CDR3: TGTGCCAGCAGCTCGGGGGGCAGCGGGAGAATGAACGAGCAGTACTTC. The encoded protein is CASSSGGSGRMNEQYF.

The chain recombines TRBV28 with TRBJ2-3; D assignment may be TRBD1 or TRBD2 (5 bases each). The CDR3 extends over 17 amino acids. V lost 6 bases to trimming and J lost 2 bases, with 21 bases between them. CDR1 is MDHEN, CDR2 SYDVKM, per germline. The CDR3 DNA reads as TGTGCCAGCAGCCTAGGGTCGGGACCCACATTCACAGATACGCAGTATTTT. It translates to CASSLGSGPTFTDTQYF.

Only a few counts were recorded for this clone. The chain employs TRBV5-1 and TRBJ2-7; unclear D gene. The CDR3 spans 13 residues. Germline loops: CDR1 SGHRS, CDR2 YFSETQ. V was trimmed by 0 bases and J by 5 bases, leaving 9 bases between them. The chain's CDR3 is CASSLGPNDEQYF. CDR3 nucleotide sequence: TGCGCCAGCAGCTTGGGGCCCAACGACGAGCAGTACTTC.

The CDR3 reads CASSFMRGAYAGELFF. In DNA, the CDR3 is TGCGCCAGCAGCTTCATGAGGGGCGCGTATGCCGGGGAGCTGTTTTTT. The chain uses TRBV5-1 and TRBJ2-2; D possibly uses TRBD1 or TRBD2 (5 bases each). Germline loops: CDR1 SGHRS, CDR2 YFSETQ. With 2 bases removed from V and 6 bases from J, the gap between germline ends came to 17 bases. CDR3 length equals 16 residues.

CDR3 protein: CASSDYAGGYNEQFF. Written as DNA, the CDR3 is TGCGCCAGCAGTGATTATGCGGGAGGGTACAATGAGCAGTTCTTC. The V gene is TRBV10-1, the J gene TRBJ2-1, with 9 bases aligning to TRBD2. The germline V gene encodes CDR1 WNHNN and CDR2 SYGVQD (reference sequence). V lost 3 bases, J lost 4 bases, and 4 bases stayed unmatched. The length of the CDR3 is 15 residues.

The chain is built from TRBV7-3 and TRBJ2-2; 7 nucleotides line up with TRBD1. Germline V gene data show CDR1 as SGHTA and CDR2 as FQGTGA. V dropped 6 bases and J dropped 4; count of bases not matched to a gene: 5. The CDR3 extends over 14 amino acids. The CDR3 bases are TGTGCCAGCAGTCCATCAGGGGGCACCGGGGAGCTGTTTTTT. This codes for CASSPSGGTGELFF.

This chain links TRBV28 with TRBJ2-7; no clear D. Trimming took 4 bases from V and 7 from J, leaving 11 bases between them. The CDR3 totals 12 residues. Germline V gives CDR1 MDHEN, CDR2 SYDVKM. The CDR3 loop reads CASSYNHGEQYF. CDR3 in DNA: TGTGCCAGCAGTTACAACCATGGGGAGCAGTACTTC.

This chain uses TRBV6-4 with TRBJ2-3; 9 bases fit TRBD2. The J segment lost 5 bases and the V segment lost 6 bases, leaving 9 bases of the junction unmatched. This CDR3 has 15 residues. Germline CDR1 is MRHNA and CDR2 is SNTAGT. CDR3 sequence reads: CASSEIAGVGDTQYF. CDR3 coding DNA: TGTGCCAGCAGCGAGATAGCGGGAGTGGGAGATACGCAGTATTTT.

The V and J genes are TRBV6-1 and TRBJ2-7; 9 bases map to TRBD1. V shed 2 bases and J 2 bases; nucleotides not matched to a gene: 4. Germline loops: CDR1 MNHNS, CDR2 SASEGT. The CDR3 covers 15 residues. CDR3 protein: CASSERTGDTYEQYF. The CDR3 nucleotides read TGTGCCAGCAGTGAACGGACAGGGGATACCTACGAGCAGTACTTC.

CDR3 DNA sequence: TGTGCCAGCAGCCCTTTGGACAGTTCCTATGGCTACACCTTC. This sequence encodes CASSPLDSSYGYTF. The rearrangement joins TRBV5-6 to TRBJ1-2; D perhaps matches TRBD1 (6 bases). Germline CDR1 reads SGHDT; CDR2 reads YYEEEE. V gave up 4 bases and J gave up 4 bases, with 14 bases separating them. There are 14 residues in the CDR3.